The 6 T cell receptor beta chains below were found in one sample sequenced in a study of T cell changes during pregnancy in multiple sclerosis (dated by TCRdb to between 2019 and 2020). The library was generated by the immunoSEQ multiplex PCR assay. In TCRdb, the immuneACCESS table is reduced to in-frame sequences with V and J assigned. These tables do not hold every clone; where another copy was compared, an unresolved V gene accounts for under half, and the others remain unexplained. The sample table contains approximately 120,000 clones; only one count was recorded for 90% to 98% of them. The biggest ten clones account for less than 0.55% of the sample. The source material was peripheral blood, sampled after pregnancy. The receptor source for this set is a female donor with multiple sclerosis, enrolled in a pregnancy study.

The chain carries TRBV7-9 and TRBJ2-1; TRBD2 is a possible D gene (7 bases). The CDR3 runs 16 residues. Germline values: CDR1 SEHNR, CDR2 FQNEAQ (reference sequence). The ends were cut back, 5 bases at V and 7 bases at J, with 21 bases in the middle. CDR3 DNA sequence: TGTGCCAGCAGCCCGAGGGGGGGGCTTGGGTCGAATGAGCAGTTCTTC. Protein sequence: CASSPRGGLGSNEQFF.

This chain uses TRBV25-1 with TRBJ2-1; D is uncertain. The germline V and J ends were trimmed by 3 bases and 6 bases, with 12 bases remaining between them. Germline V gene sequence: CDR1 MGHDK, CDR2 SYGVNS. The CDR3 runs 14 residues. As DNA, the CDR3 is TGTGCCAGCAGTGATGGGCATTATGGCAATGAGCAGTTCTTC. Its protein is CASSDGHYGNEQFF.

The chain uses TRBV5-6 and TRBJ2-7; possible D gene TRBD2, 5 bases. This CDR3 comprises 15 residues. V lost 0 bases and J lost 3, with 13 bases in between. Germline loops: CDR1 SGHDT, CDR2 YYEEEE. Here the CDR3 DNA reads TGTGCCAGCAGCTTGGATATGGGGAGTAGCTACGAGCAGTACTTC. This gives the protein CASSLDMGSSYEQYF.

Worth noting for this clone: This CDR3 is also generated by other DNA sequences in the sample. This chain connects TRBV19 to TRBJ2-1, with 7 bases identical to TRBD1. Germline lookup yields CDR1 LNHDA and CDR2 SQIVND (reference sequence). V dropped 5 bases and J dropped 1; count of bases not matched to a gene: 8. The CDR3 is made up of 16 amino acids. The CDR3 nucleotides are TGTGCCAGTAGTTTACGACAGGGCTTGTCCTACAATGAGCAGTTCTTC. This codes for CASSLRQGLSYNEQFF.

The rearrangement links TRBV2 to TRBJ1-5; 7 bases align to TRBD1. Germline CDR1 and CDR2: SNHLY and FYNNEI. This CDR3 is 14 amino acids long. V was pared by 4 bases and J by 6 bases, with 6 bases of the junction left unmatched. For the CDR3, the DNA is TGTGCCAGCAGTGCCGGGACAGACGTTCAGCCCCAGCATTTT. It translates to CASSAGTDVQPQHF.

Worth noting for this clone: Sequence at one end of the junction differs from germline and may be a read error. This chain joins TRBV14 and TRBJ2-2; D gene unclear. Germline CDR1 reads SGHDN; CDR2 reads FVKESK. The CDR3 is made up of 13 amino acids. The CDR3 bases are TGTGTCAGCAGCCAAAATTACGGCGGGGAGCTGTTTTTT. Amino acids: CVSSQNYGGELFF.